This T cell receptor beta chain is from a study of cytomegalovirus exposure and HLA in healthy donors. Study in general: An earlier analysis identified 120 million or so unique TCR beta sequences in 170 million or so T cells. Findings and caveats of the study: Sequencing artifact likely explains a cluster of highly shared sequence variants. Versus the approximately 670-donor mean, an Asian-associated ancestry cluster reportedly showed fewer N-insertions in a later analysis.

Primers: 60 Vbeta forward and 13 Jbeta reverse. TCRdb's copy holds only in-frame clones and misses some; the assay was immunoSEQ multiplex PCR. The sample has roughly 98,000 clones; around 75% are singletons. This CDR3 comprises 13 residues. Germline CDR1 LNHDA, CDR2 SQIVND (reference sequence). The V end lost 10 bases, the J end lost 3 bases, and 16 bases lay between the germline ends. Note on this clone: Its target is unknown.

The TCR was taken from a man younger than 35 in good health and CMV-seropositive. The specimen was PBMCs. The chain recombines TRBV19 with TRBJ2-7, with D perhaps matching TRBD1 (5 bases). The CDR3 nucleotides are TGTGCCACCCGCCAGGACAAACACTACGAGCAGTACTTC. This translates into CATRQDKHYEQYF.